These 18 T cell receptor beta chains were sequenced from one sample in a study of cytomegalovirus exposure and HLA in healthy donors. PCR used 60 Vbeta primers and 13 Jbeta primers. Sequenced by immunoSEQ multiplex PCR; TCRdb stores in-frame clones only, minus some. The sample lists fewer than 150,000 clones, roughly 80% occurring once. Material: PBMCs. All receptors come from a middle-aged man in good health and CMV-seronegative.

Written as DNA, the CDR3 is TGCAGCGTTGAGCGGGACTTCTCCTACAATGAGCAGTTCTTC. Residues: CSVERDFSYNEQFF. The chain recombines TRBV29-1 with TRBJ2-1, with a possible D match to TRBD2 (6 bases). Trimming pared 3 bases from V and 0 bases from J, leaving 9 bases between. This CDR3 spans 14 amino acids. Germline CDR1 reads SQVTM; CDR2 reads ANQGSEA.

V usage is TRBV30 and J usage is TRBJ1-2; maybe TRBD1 (5 bases). The germline V and J ends were trimmed by 3 bases and 7 bases, with 18 bases remaining between them. Germline V lookup: CDR1 GTSNPN, CDR2 SVGIG (reference sequence). This CDR3 is built from 14 residues. The CDR3, as DNA: TGTGCCTGGAGGACGGGGGGGGAATACTCTGGCTACACCTTC. Protein sequence: CAWRTGGEYSGYTF.

The V and J genes are TRBV19 and TRBJ2-2; a possible D gene is TRBD2 (5 bases). The CDR3 spans 14 residues. Deletions cut 5 bases from V and 5 bases from J, with 12 bases between. The germline gives CDR1 LNHDA, CDR2 SQIVND (reference sequence). The CDR3 bases are TGTGCCAGTAGTCCTCGGGAACGAACCGGGGAGCTGTTTTTT. Translating it yields CASSPRERTGELFF.

The chain recombines TRBV7-3 with TRBJ2-1; 9 bases are shared with TRBD2. CDR3 length: 17 amino acids. The V gene's germline CDR1 is SGHTA and CDR2 FQGTGA. Trimming removed 5 bases from V and 4 bases from J; junction bases left unmatched: 12. CDR3 sequence: CASSLGASGIGYNEQFF. CDR3 DNA sequence: TGTGCCAGCAGCCTAGGGGCTAGCGGGATTGGGTACAATGAGCAGTTCTTC.

The rearrangement uses TRBV6-1 and TRBJ2-5; D may be TRBD1 (6 bases). This CDR3 comprises 19 residues. V lost 3 bases, J lost 4 bases, and 27 bases lay in between. Germline V gene sequence: CDR1 MNHNS, CDR2 SASEGT. The CDR3 loop is CASSDPGFGLAGVGETQYF. CDR3 in DNA: TGTGCCAGCAGTGACCCAGGCTTCGGGCTAGCAGGGGTCGGAGAGACCCAGTACTTC.

This clone was seen once. V usage is TRBV7-9 and J usage is TRBJ2-7, with 9 bases that match TRBD1. The CDR3 length is 15 residues. Per the germline V gene, CDR1 is SEHNR and CDR2 is FQNEAQ (reference sequence). The V and J ends lost 5 bases and 0 bases, in that order; junction bases with no gene match: 5. CDR3 nucleotides: TGTGCCAGCAGCCCCCGGGACAGGGCCTCCTACGAGCAGTACTTC. Amino acid sequence: CASSPRDRASYEQYF. Full variable domain (missing parts from reference TRBV7-9 and TRBJ2-7): DTGVSQNPRHKITKRGQNVTFRCDPISEHNRLYWYRQTLGQGPEFLTYFQNEAQLEKSRLLSDRFSAERPKGSFSTLEIQRTEQGDSAMYLCASSPRDRASYEQYFGPGTRLTVT.

The genes are TRBV6-5 and TRBJ2-1; TRBD2 aligns across 9 bases. With 4 bases clipped from V and 6 bases from J, the junction kept 4 bases outside the gene matches. There are 14 residues in the CDR3. The germline V gene has CDR1 MNHEY and CDR2 SVGAGI. The CDR3 region is CASSSSGIVNEQFF. DNA of the CDR3: TGTGCCAGCAGTTCTAGCGGGATTGTCAATGAGCAGTTCTTC.

The chain links TRBV28 to TRBJ2-7; D is possibly TRBD2 (6 bases). Trimming took off 5 bases at V and 4 bases at J, with 6 bases between the two ends. The CDR3 contains 11 residues. Germline-derived CDR1 and CDR2 are MDHEN and SYDVKM. The CDR3 region is CASSGGYEQYF. The CDR3 nucleotides read TGTGCCAGCAGTGGGGGGTACGAGCAGTACTTC.

V and J are TRBV27 and TRBJ2-2, with 10 bases lining up with TRBD1. The length of the CDR3 is 15 residues. With 6 bases clipped from V and 5 bases from J, the junction kept 6 bases outside the gene matches. CDR1 is MNHEY, CDR2 SMNVEV, per germline (reference sequence). The CDR3: CASRTTGGSTGELFF. The CDR3, as DNA: TGTGCCAGCAGGACGACAGGGGGCAGTACCGGGGAGCTGTTTTTT.

J is TRBJ1-2 and V is TRBV19, with 8 bases aligning to TRBD1. Germline CDR1 is LNHDA and CDR2 is SQIVND (reference sequence). Trimming took 8 bases from V and 6 from J; bases not matched to a gene: 11. The CDR3 loop spans 14 amino acids. The CDR3 sequence: CASAPFQGAHGYTF. The CDR3 nucleotides are TGTGCCAGTGCCCCGTTCCAGGGGGCGCATGGCTACACCTTC.

The chain is built from TRBV10-3 and TRBJ1-5; no clear D gene. CDR1 and CDR2 from the germline V gene are ENHRY and SYGVKD. V lost 2 bases and J lost 7, with 6 bases in between. The CDR3 sequence is 12 residues long. The DNA for the CDR3 is TGTGCCATCAGTGAGGGGCCGCAGCCCCAGCATTTT. Its translation is CAISEGPQPQHF.

The V and J genes are TRBV10-3 and TRBJ1-2; 10 bases fit TRBD1. V shed 7 bases, J shed 3 bases, and the junction held 5 bases outside the gene matches. The length of the CDR3 is 14 residues. Germline V lookup: CDR1 ENHRY, CDR2 SYGVKD. This CDR3 is CAITPGQGYYGYTF. The CDR3 DNA reads TGTGCCATCACCCCGGGACAGGGGTACTATGGCTACACCTTC.

The genes are TRBV19 and TRBJ1-4, with D uncertain. V was pared by 8 bases and J by 0 bases, with 7 bases between. The CDR3 is made up of 13 amino acids. Germline V CDR1 and CDR2: LNHDA, SQIVND (reference sequence). The CDR3, as DNA: TGTGCCAGTGGAGTCGCAACTAATGAAAAACTGTTTTTT. This gives the protein CASGVATNEKLFF.

The chain couples TRBV5-1 to TRBJ1-4, with D uncertain. Looked up from germline, CDR1 is SGHRS and CDR2 is YFSETQ. Trimming cost V 0 bases and J 3 bases, with 9 bases left between them. The CDR3 is 15 amino acids. The CDR3 DNA sequence: TGCGCCAGCAGCTTGGGCGGAGGGTCTAATGAAAAACTGTTTTTT. Its protein is CASSLGGGSNEKLFF.

This clone was observed a single time. V is TRBV5-4 and J is TRBJ2-5; the D gene is possibly TRBD2 (6 bases). V lost 4 bases to trimming and J lost 2 bases, with 12 bases between them. The germline V gene encodes CDR1 SGHNT and CDR2 YYREEE (reference sequence). There are 14 residues in the CDR3. CDR3 residues: CASSAGTVQETQYF. The CDR3 nucleotides are TGTGCCAGCAGCGCGGGGACTGTACAAGAGACCCAGTACTTC.

This sequence joins TRBV27 and TRBJ2-5; a weak D match, TRBD2 (6 bases). The CDR3 covers 13 residues. The germline V gene encodes CDR1 MNHEY and CDR2 SMNVEV (reference sequence). The V and J ends lost 8 bases and 5 bases respectively, with 15 bases between them. CDR3 coding DNA: TGTGCCAGCCGCCCGGGACGGGGGGAGACCCAGTACTTC. Its translation is CASRPGRGETQYF.

The CDR3 is CASSHGGGGNEQFF. The CDR3 bases are TGCGCCAGCAGCCATGGGGGGGGCGGCAATGAGCAGTTCTTC. The J gene is TRBJ2-1, the V gene TRBV5-1, with D perhaps TRBD2 (7 bases). The CDR3 loop spans 14 amino acids. Per germline, CDR1 SGHRS and CDR2 YFSETQ. Trimming left V 4 bases short and J 6 bases short, with 14 bases between.

This clone was seen just once. This chain uses TRBV11-2 with TRBJ2-7; D is perhaps TRBD2 (7 bases). This CDR3 is 17 amino acids long. CDR1 SGHAT and CDR2 FQNNGV come from the germline V gene. The ends were cut back, 5 bases at V and 6 bases at J, with 26 bases in the middle. CDR3 amino acids: CASSQSGGAGFRIEQYF. CDR3 DNA sequence: TGTGCCAGCAGCCAGAGTGGGGGGGCGGGTTTCCGGATCGAGCAGTACTTC.